The 29 T cell receptor beta chains presented below share a single source sample, sequenced in a study of identical twins. One entry per CDR3 protein, called by TCRdb with MiXCR from the 5' RACE reads. The profile covers 690,000 or so distinct CDR3 sequences, with more than 6.5% appearing a single time and 0.75% to 1% taken by the ten largest. These data were also reused for a study on yellow fever vaccine responses in identical twins.

The sequencing sample was made of PBMCs. These receptors were taken from a woman younger than 30 in good health.

The chain couples TRBV28 to TRBJ2-3; D might be TRBD1 (6 bases). Deletions cut 5 bases from V and 2 bases from J, with 17 bases between. The germline V gene encodes CDR1 MDHEN and CDR2 SYDVKM. CDR3 length equals 16 residues. The CDR3 sequence: CASSPPWGHHTDTQYF. The CDR3 DNA is TGTGCCAGCAGTCCTCCATGGGGACACCACACAGATACGCAGTATTTT.

J is TRBJ2-7 and V is TRBV11-2, with TRBD2 identical over 8 bases. This CDR3 comprises 14 residues. Germline V CDR1 and CDR2: SGHAT, FQNNGV. V lost 5 bases, J lost 6 bases, and 9 bases stayed unmatched. The CDR3 region is CASSPGGQGSEQYF. CDR3 DNA: TGTGCCAGCAGCCCGGGGGGGCAGGGCTCCGAGCAGTACTTC.

In its sample, this clonotype was seen a few times. The chain joins TRBV12-3 or TRBV12-4 to TRBJ2-7; 12 bases agree with TRBD2. This CDR3 region has 16 residues. V trimming: 7 bases; J trimming: 3 bases; junction bases outside the gene matches: 10. CDR3 sequence reads: CASTVDRLAGVYEQYF. Here the CDR3 DNA reads TGTGCCAGCACCGTCGACCGACTAGCGGGAGTCTACGAGCAGTACTTC.

V usage is TRBV2 and J usage is TRBJ2-1; maybe TRBD2 (6 bases). The CDR3 covers 14 residues. V gave up 6 bases and J gave up 0 bases, with 9 bases separating them. Germline V gene lookup returns CDR1 SNHLY and CDR2 FYNNEI. Here the CDR3 reads CASRGGDSYNEQFF. CDR3 DNA sequence: TGTGCCAGCAGAGGCGGGGACTCCTACAATGAGCAGTTCTTC.

At least ten counts were recorded for this clonotype. V is TRBV7-8 and J is TRBJ1-4; 8 nucleotides line up with TRBD1. V gave up 6 bases and J gave up 10 bases; unmatched junction bases: 7. CDR1 and CDR2 (germline): SGHVS, FQNEAQ. The CDR3 sequence is 13 residues long. CDR3 loop: CASSGQGQGKLFF. The CDR3 region has the DNA TGTGCCAGCAGTGGACAGGGCCAGGGAAAACTGTTTTTT.

This sequence joins TRBV19 and TRBJ2-2, with a weak D call TRBD1 (6 bases). V lost 4 bases, J lost 1 base, and 10 bases lay in between. The CDR3 is made up of 15 amino acids. Germline CDR1 LNHDA, CDR2 SQIVND (reference sequence). The CDR3 reads CASSSRQVNTGELFF. DNA of the CDR3: TGTGCCAGTAGTAGCCGACAGGTGAACACCGGGGAGCTGTTTTTT.

This clonotype came up many times. The chain is built from TRBV3-1 and TRBJ2-2; 9 bases align to TRBD2. The V gene end was trimmed by 6 bases and the J gene end by 4 bases; junction bases not matched to a gene: 9. Germline loops: CDR1 LGHDT, CDR2 YNNKEL (reference sequence). The CDR3 spans 16 residues. The CDR3 nucleotides read TGTGCCAGCAGTCTAGCGGGGCCCCCGGGCACCGGGGAGCTGTTTTTT. Translating gives CASSLAGPPGTGELFF.

The chain carries TRBV7-9 and TRBJ2-1; unclear D gene. Germline V gene sequence: CDR1 SEHNR, CDR2 FQNEAQ (reference sequence). CDR3 length: 12 amino acids. Trimming shortened V by 1 base and J by 12 bases, and 10 bases separated the two germline ends. The CDR3 nucleotides read TGTGCCAGCAGCTTAGAGAGTTTCGGGCAGTTCTTC. This sequence encodes CASSLESFGQFF.

Only a few counts were recorded for this clonotype. The chain carries TRBV28 and TRBJ1-6; D gene ambiguous. The CDR3 runs to 16 residues. CDR1 and CDR2 from the germline V gene are MDHEN and SYDVKM. The V end was cut by 5 bases, the J end by 5 bases, with 16 bases between. The CDR3 DNA reads TGTGCCAGCAGTCCTCCTCAGGACGGACATAATTCACCCCTCCACTTT. It specifies CASSPPQDGHNSPLHF.

This clonotype has just a few counts. This chain uses TRBV16 with TRBJ2-1; D unclear. V lost 3 bases to trimming and J lost 8 bases, with 8 bases between them. CDR3 length equals 12 residues. Germline V gene lookup returns CDR1 KGHSY and CDR2 FQNENV. The DNA for the CDR3 is TGTGCCAGCAGCCACGACTCCGATGAGCAGTTCTTC. Translated, it gives CASSHDSDEQFF.

This sequence joins TRBV7-2 and TRBJ1-4, with D tentatively TRBD1 (5 bases). CDR1 SGHTA and CDR2 FQGNSA come from the germline V gene. The CDR3 consists of 12 residues. Trimming took off 4 bases at V and 15 bases at J, with 15 bases between the two ends. The CDR3 here is CASSSGQGEVFF. CDR3 nucleotide sequence: TGTGCCAGCAGCTCCGGACAAGGGGAGGTGTTTTTT. The full variable domain, completed using reference TRBV7-2 and TRBJ1-4, is GAGVSQSPSNKVTEKGKDVELRCDPISGHTALYWYRQSLGQGLEFLIYFQGNSAPDKSGLPSDRFSAERTGGSVSTLTIQRTQQEDSAVYLCASSSGQGEVFFGSGTQLSVL.

The CDR3 sequence: CATSRDLYQPQHF. CDR3 nucleotide sequence: TGTGCCACCAGCAGAGATCTCTATCAGCCCCAGCATTTT. The chain uses TRBV15 and TRBJ1-5; no clear D. V lost 0 bases and J lost 5, with 5 bases in between. CDR3 length: 13 amino acids. Germline CDR1 reads LNHNV; CDR2 reads YYDKDF (reference sequence).

Only a few counts were recorded for this clonotype. This chain joins TRBV20-1 and TRBJ2-5, with 8 bases aligning to TRBD1. The V segment lost 5 bases and the J segment 5 bases; nucleotides outside the gene matches: 4. Germline CDR1 and CDR2: DFQATT and SNEGSKA (reference sequence). The CDR3 spans 12 residues. The CDR3 loop is CSAWTGSETQYF. For the CDR3, the DNA is TGCAGTGCTTGGACAGGGTCTGAGACCCAGTACTTC.

This clonotype was counted a few times. The chain is built from TRBV5-5 and TRBJ2-1; weak D call: TRBD2 (7 bases). The CDR3 contains 16 residues. Per germline, CDR1 SGHKS and CDR2 YYEKEE (reference sequence). V was cut by 2 bases and J by 2 bases, with 14 bases left in between. In DNA, the CDR3 is TGTGCCAGCAGCTTACTCGGGGGGCAAGCCTACAATGAGCAGTTCTTC. This encodes CASSLLGGQAYNEQFF.

The V and J genes are TRBV30 and TRBJ2-1, with 13 bases fitting TRBD2. CDR1 and CDR2 (germline): GTSNPN, SVGIG (reference sequence). This CDR3 is 16 amino acids long. The trim removed 2 bases at V and 7 bases at J, leaving 8 bases unmatched. DNA of the CDR3: TGTGCCTGGAGTTTAAAGGGACTAGCGGGACGTAATGAGCAGTTCTTC. Its protein product is CAWSLKGLAGRNEQFF.

The rearrangement uses TRBV11-2 and TRBJ2-1, with 15 bases that match TRBD2. The CDR3 is 18 amino acids. CDR1 is SGHAT, CDR2 FQNNGV, per germline. V lost 4 bases, J lost 3 bases, and 7 bases stayed unmatched. For the CDR3, the DNA is TGTGCCAGCAGCTCAAGGACTAGCGGGAGGGCCAGCTACAATGAGCAGTTCTTC. It yields the protein CASSSRTSGRASYNEQFF.

In its sample, this clonotype was seen a few times. The chain links TRBV6-2 or TRBV6-3 to TRBJ2-5; the D gene is possibly TRBD2 (5 bases). This CDR3 is 14 amino acids long. Per germline, CDR1 MNHEY and CDR2 SVGEGT. V was shortened by 4 bases and J by 5 bases, with 14 bases between the two germline ends. The CDR3 loop is CASSSLLEGETQYF. The CDR3, as DNA: TGTGCCAGCAGTTCCTTACTAGAGGGTGAGACCCAGTACTTC.

The sample holds many counts of this clonotype. In DNA, the CDR3 is TGCAGCGTTGGCGCAAACAATCAGCCCCAGCATTTT. Its protein product is CSVGANNQPQHF. V usage is TRBV29-1 and J usage is TRBJ1-5; D gene ambiguous. With 4 bases removed from V and 3 bases from J, the gap between germline ends came to 7 bases. The germline V gene encodes CDR1 SQVTM and CDR2 ANQGSEA. There are 12 residues in the CDR3.

There are many counts of this clonotype. The chain has TRBV5-4 and TRBJ2-5; no clear D. There are 14 residues in the CDR3. The germline V gene encodes CDR1 SGHNT and CDR2 YYREEE (reference sequence). V was clipped by 0 bases and J by 1 base, with 7 bases between them. The CDR3 here is CASSLVQTQETQYF. CDR3 bases: TGTGCCAGCAGCTTGGTCCAGACCCAAGAGACCCAGTACTTC.

In DNA form, the CDR3 reads TGTGCCAGCAGCCTAGGGACAGCCTGGAATGAGCAGTTCTTC. It encodes CASSLGTAWNEQFF. This sequence joins TRBV7-9 and TRBJ2-1; 7 bases line up with TRBD1. Per germline, CDR1 SEHNR and CDR2 FQNEAQ (reference sequence). This CDR3 comprises 14 residues. V lost 5 bases to trimming and J lost 7 bases; unmatched junction nucleotides: 8.

This chain uses TRBV5-1 with TRBJ2-1; TRBD1 agrees at 8 bases. V lost 2 bases and J lost 2; bases outside the gene matches: 9. Per germline, CDR1 SGHRS and CDR2 YFSETQ. The CDR3 length is 17 residues. CDR3 coding DNA: TGCGCCAGCAGCTTTAGCCCTAGGACAGGGCCCTACAATGAGCAGTTCTTC. Protein: CASSFSPRTGPYNEQFF.

A few counts support this clonotype. The chain has TRBV28 and TRBJ2-1; TRBD2 might be the D (6 bases). Germline V gene sequence: CDR1 MDHEN, CDR2 SYDVKM. Trimming cost V 10 bases and J 4 bases, with 17 bases left between them. This CDR3 is built from 14 residues. CDR3 sequence reads: CAIRGRREYNEQFF. CDR3 DNA sequence: TGTGCCATAAGAGGAAGGAGGGAGTACAATGAGCAGTTCTTC. The full variable domain, completed using reference TRBV28 and TRBJ2-1, is DVKVTQSSRYLVKRTGEKVFLECVQDMDHENMFWYRQDPGLGLRLIYFSYDVKMKEKGDIPEGYSVSREKKERFSLILESASTNQTSMYLCAIRGRREYNEQFFGPGTRLTVL.

Only a few counts were recorded for this clonotype. In DNA form, the CDR3 reads TGCGCCAGCAGTCAAATCAGCTCCGGGACTAGCGCTTTACGCGGGGAGCTGTTTTTT. As protein: CASSQISSGTSALRGELFF. V gene TRBV23-1 combines with J gene TRBJ2-2; 10 bases are shared with TRBD2. TRBV23-1 is reported as an ORF; its role is uncertain. After removal of 2 bases from V and 7 bases from J, the junction contained 16 bases not matched to a gene. The CDR3 has 19 amino acids.

This clonotype showed up many times. This chain links TRBV4-3 with TRBJ2-1, with TRBD2 matching over 8 bases. V lost 1 base, J lost 9 bases, and 8 bases stayed unmatched. Germline V gene sequence: CDR1 LGHNA, CDR2 YSLEER. The CDR3 runs to 15 residues. CDR3 sequence (DNA): TGCGCCAGCAGCCAAGGGGTTAGCGGGAAGGGTGAGCAGTTCTTC. This codes for CASSQGVSGKGEQFF.

The chain has TRBV19 and TRBJ2-3; D is uncertain. This CDR3 comprises 12 residues. Trimming stripped 5 bases from V and 4 bases from J, with 7 bases between. Looked up from germline, CDR1 is LNHDA and CDR2 is SQIVND (reference sequence). The CDR3 DNA sequence: TGTGCCAGTAGTTACCAATCAGATACGCAGTATTTT. Residues: CASSYQSDTQYF.

This clonotype was recorded at least ten times. The chain couples TRBV5-6 to TRBJ2-5; TRBD2 matches at 7 bases. Germline V gives CDR1 SGHDT, CDR2 YYEEEE. Losses at the gene ends were 5 bases for V and 4 bases for J; bases not matched to a gene: 14. The CDR3 is made up of 16 amino acids. The CDR3 region has the DNA TGTGCCAGCAGTCAGTTGGACGGGGAGGGGAGAGAGACCCAGTACTTC. This gives the protein CASSQLDGEGRETQYF.

The rearrangement links TRBV11-2 to TRBJ2-7, with 8 bases lining up with TRBD1. Germline assignment: CDR1 SGHAT and CDR2 FQNNGV. This CDR3 has 14 amino acids. With 7 bases clipped from V and 9 bases from J, the junction kept 14 bases outside the gene matches. The CDR3 loop is CASTADRANVRQYF. The CDR3 DNA follows: TGTGCCAGCACCGCGGACAGGGCTAACGTCAGGCAGTACTTC.

The genes are TRBV19 and TRBJ2-2, with D tentatively TRBD1 (6 bases). Germline CDR1 reads LNHDA; CDR2 reads SQIVND (reference sequence). The CDR3 runs 14 residues. The V end was cut by 5 bases, the J end by 6 bases, with 13 bases between. DNA for the CDR3: TGTGCCAGTAGTTCATCTCACAGGGCCGGGGAGCTGTTTTTT. It specifies CASSSSHRAGELFF.

In its sample, this clonotype was seen many times. The CDR3 region is CASSSLTRGRFAGTGELFF. The CDR3 nucleotides are TGTGCCAGCAGTAGCTTGACTAGAGGGAGATTTGCCGGGACCGGGGAGCTGTTTTTT. The gene calls are TRBV6-1 and TRBJ2-2; perhaps TRBD2 as D (6 bases). From germline, CDR1 is MNHNS and CDR2 SASEGT. The germline V and J ends were trimmed by 5 bases and 5 bases, with 27 bases remaining between them. The CDR3 runs to 19 residues.